The source of this T cell receptor beta chain is a study of blood T cell repertoires in COVID-19 (dated by TCRdb to the early 2020s). Notes on the research overall: Samples covering the acute and convalescent phases of COVID-19 were provided by collaborators in the United States, Italy and Spain. The repertoires were made available in a free public database intended to serve as a resource for research on the immune response to SARS-CoV-2. The material from the prospective study consisted of cDNA or gDNA derived from T cells, B-cell-depleted T cells, or PBMCs. Where available, HLA class I and class II types were taken from metadata supplied by the sample provider and were not determined by assay-based typing. Samples were obtained from the ongoing ImmuneRACE study (first 160 participants) and from over 1,000 subjects provided by 6 global collaborators. A de-identified subject ID, COVID-19 status, age in years and sex were almost always included in the sample metadata. Subjects who had been exposed to COVID-19, were actively infected with it, or had recovered from it provided the deeply sampled blood TCRbeta repertoires that made up the dataset.

There are 16 amino acids in the CDR3, from cysteine to phenylalanine inclusive. Only the CDR3 DNA is retained, 48 bases long and in frame from the first base. From the germline V gene, CDR1 is SGDLS and CDR2 is YYNGEE. V loses 3 bases of germline sequence and J loses 4 bases, and the interval between the two ends is 19 bases. Overall study outcomes, separate from this receptor: How much clinical and demographic metadata was included differed by source and by participant, and the metadata was provided uncurated.

At one collaborating source in Seattle, patients were enrolled during active infection and were followed longitudinally through the course of disease. The collaborating institutions used their own protocols to collect whole blood in K2EDTA tubes. Collaborator samples were shipped for TCRbeta analysis as frozen whole blood, isolated PBMCs, or DNA extracted from either sample type. The immunoSEQ Assay, a bias-controlled multiplex PCR, was used to amplify TCRbeta CDR3 regions from genomic DNA. Regarding the original processing steps: The number of nucleated cells in each sample was estimated from the amplification of reference gene primers within the assay. Sequence reads were collapsed and filtered to measure the absolute abundance of every unique TCRbeta CDR3 rearrangement. For each sample, productive Simpson clonality was calculated by taking the square root of Simpson's diversity index across productive rearrangements. TCRdb provides this immuneACCESS table in a form limited to in-frame rearrangements. Some clones are lacking; in checked studies, under half of them reflect an unresolved V gene, and why the rest are absent is not known. V, J and clone size are those of that table, while D and trimming were read from the DNA. The sample yields approximately 300,000 clones; around 87% were counted once. The ten largest clones represent around 1% of the sample.

Remarks on this clone: The antigen this receptor binds is unknown. Per-base qualities were not stored, and no clone one base away is much larger.

The sequence derives from a woman in her forties with COVID-19, enrolled during active disease. The specimen sequenced was peripheral blood. The chain was built from TRBV9 and TRBJ2-5, and perhaps TRBD1 as D gene, on 7 matching bases. The CDR3 has the sequence CASSGSTGTGGETQYF. The nucleotide sequence reads as follows: TGTGCCAGCAGCGGGTCGACAGGGACCGGGGGAGAGACCCAGTACTTC.